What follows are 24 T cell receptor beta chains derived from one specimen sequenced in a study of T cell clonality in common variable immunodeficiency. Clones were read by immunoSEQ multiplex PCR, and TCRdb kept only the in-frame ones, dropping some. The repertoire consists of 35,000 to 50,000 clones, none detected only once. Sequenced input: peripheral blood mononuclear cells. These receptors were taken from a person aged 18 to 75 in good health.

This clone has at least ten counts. The CDR3 region is CSASGTGRNSPLFF. The CDR3 bases that were read are TGCAGTGCTAGCGGGACAGGGAGAAATTCACCG. This rearrangement joins TRBV20-1 to TRBJ2-2, with TRBD1 matching over 9 bases. The missing CDR3 end, 3 residues past where the read stops, is filled in from the germline J gene. This CDR3 comprises 14 residues. Germline V gene lookup returns CDR1 DFQATT and CDR2 SNEGSKA (reference sequence).

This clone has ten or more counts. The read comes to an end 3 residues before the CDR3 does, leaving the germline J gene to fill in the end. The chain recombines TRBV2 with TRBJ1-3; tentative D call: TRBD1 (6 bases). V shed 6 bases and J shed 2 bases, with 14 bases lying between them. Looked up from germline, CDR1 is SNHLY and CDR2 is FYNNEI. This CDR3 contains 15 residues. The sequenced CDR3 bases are TGTGCCAGCAGCCGCCAGCGGACAGCTGGAAACACC. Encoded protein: CASSRQRTAGNT. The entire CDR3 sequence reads CASSRQRTAGNTIYF.

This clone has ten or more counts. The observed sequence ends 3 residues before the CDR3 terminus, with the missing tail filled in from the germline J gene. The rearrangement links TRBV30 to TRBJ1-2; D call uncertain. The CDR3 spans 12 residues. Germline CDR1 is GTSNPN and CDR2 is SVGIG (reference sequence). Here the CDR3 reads CACSPAVMGYTF. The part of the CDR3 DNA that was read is TGTGCCTGCTCCCCGGCGGTTATGGGC.

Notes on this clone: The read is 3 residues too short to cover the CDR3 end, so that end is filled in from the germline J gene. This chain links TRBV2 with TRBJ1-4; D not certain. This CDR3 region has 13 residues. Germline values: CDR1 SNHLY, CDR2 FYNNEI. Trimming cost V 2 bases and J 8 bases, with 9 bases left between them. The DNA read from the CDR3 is TGTGCCAGCAGTGAATGGACTTTGGAAAAA. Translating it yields CASSEWTLEK. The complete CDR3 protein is CASSEWTLEKLFF.

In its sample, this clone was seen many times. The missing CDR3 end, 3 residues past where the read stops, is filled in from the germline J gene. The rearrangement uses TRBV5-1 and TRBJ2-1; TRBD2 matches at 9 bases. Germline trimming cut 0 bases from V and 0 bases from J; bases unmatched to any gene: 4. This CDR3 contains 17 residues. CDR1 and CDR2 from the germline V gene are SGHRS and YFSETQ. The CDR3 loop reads CASSLGVAGVSYNEQFF. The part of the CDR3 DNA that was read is TGCGCCAGCAGCTTGGGGGTAGCGGGGGTCTCCTACAATGAG.

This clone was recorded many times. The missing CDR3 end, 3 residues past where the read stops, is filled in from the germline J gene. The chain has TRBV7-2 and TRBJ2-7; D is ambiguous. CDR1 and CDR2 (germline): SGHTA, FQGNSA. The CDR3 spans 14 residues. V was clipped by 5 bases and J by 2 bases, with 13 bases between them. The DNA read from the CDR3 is TGTGCCAGCAGCCCGAATGCGGCAACCTACGAG. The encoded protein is CASSPNAATYE. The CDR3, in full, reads CASSPNAATYEQYF. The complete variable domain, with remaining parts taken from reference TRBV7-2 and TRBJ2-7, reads GAGVSQSPSNKVTEKGKDVELRCDPISGHTALYWYRQSLGQGLEFLIYFQGNSAPDKSGLPSDRFSAERTGGSVSTLTIQRTQQEDSAVYLCASSPNAATYEQYFGPGTRLTVT.

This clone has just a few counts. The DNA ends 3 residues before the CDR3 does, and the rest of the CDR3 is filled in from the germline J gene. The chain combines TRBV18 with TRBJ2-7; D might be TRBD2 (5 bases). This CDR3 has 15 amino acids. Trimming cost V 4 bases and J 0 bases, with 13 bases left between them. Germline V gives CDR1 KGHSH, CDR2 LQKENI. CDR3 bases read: TGTGCCAGCTCACGCCCAAGCGGAAGCTCCTACGAG. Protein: CASSRPSGSSYE. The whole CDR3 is CASSRPSGSSYEQYF.

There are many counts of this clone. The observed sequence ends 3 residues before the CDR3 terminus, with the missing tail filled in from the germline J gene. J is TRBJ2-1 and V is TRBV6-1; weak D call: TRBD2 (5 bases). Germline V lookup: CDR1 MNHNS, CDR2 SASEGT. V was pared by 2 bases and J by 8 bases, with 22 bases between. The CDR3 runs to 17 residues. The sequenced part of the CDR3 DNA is TGTGCCAGCAGTGAAAATATGGAGCGGCGCAGACTCCATGAG. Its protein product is CASSENMERRRLHE. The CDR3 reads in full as CASSENMERRRLHEQFF.

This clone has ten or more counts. The CDR3 sequence is CSAHSRDRRTDTQYF. The sequenced CDR3 bases are TGCAGTGCCCATTCCCGGGACAGGCGCACAGATACG. This sequence joins TRBV20-1 and TRBJ2-3, with 8 positions matching TRBD1. The missing CDR3 end, 3 residues past where the read stops, is filled in from the germline J gene. CDR3 length: 15 residues. Germline values: CDR1 DFQATT, CDR2 SNEGSKA (reference sequence). J gave up 1 base and V 6 bases, and 9 bases lay outside the gene matches.

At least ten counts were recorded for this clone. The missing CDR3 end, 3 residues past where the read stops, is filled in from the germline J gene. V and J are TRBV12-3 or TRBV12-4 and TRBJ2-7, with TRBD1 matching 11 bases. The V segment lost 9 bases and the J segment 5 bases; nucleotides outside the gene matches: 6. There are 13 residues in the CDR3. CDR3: CASWGQGDHEQYF. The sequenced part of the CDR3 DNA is TGTGCCAGTTGGGGACAGGGGGACCACGAG.

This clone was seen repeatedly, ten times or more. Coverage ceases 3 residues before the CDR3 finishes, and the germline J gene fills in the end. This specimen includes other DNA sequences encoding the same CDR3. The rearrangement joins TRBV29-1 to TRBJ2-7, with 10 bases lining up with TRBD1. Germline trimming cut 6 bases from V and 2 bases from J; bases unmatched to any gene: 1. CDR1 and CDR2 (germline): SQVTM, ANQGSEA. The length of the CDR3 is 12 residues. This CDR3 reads CSVGTGAYEQYF. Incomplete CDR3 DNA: TGCAGCGTAGGGACAGGGGCCTACGAG.

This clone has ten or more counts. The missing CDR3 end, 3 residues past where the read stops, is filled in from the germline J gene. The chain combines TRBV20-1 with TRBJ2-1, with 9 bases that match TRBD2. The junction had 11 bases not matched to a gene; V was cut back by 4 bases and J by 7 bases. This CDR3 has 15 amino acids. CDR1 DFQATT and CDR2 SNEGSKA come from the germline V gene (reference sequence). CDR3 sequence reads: CSATPAGTSSNEQFF. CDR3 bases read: TGCAGTGCTACCCCCGCCGGGACTAGCTCTAATGAG.

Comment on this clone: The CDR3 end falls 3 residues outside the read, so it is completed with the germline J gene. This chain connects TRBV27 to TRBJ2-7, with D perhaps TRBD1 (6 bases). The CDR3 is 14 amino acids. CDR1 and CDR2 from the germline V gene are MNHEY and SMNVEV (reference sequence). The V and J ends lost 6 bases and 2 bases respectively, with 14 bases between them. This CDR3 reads CASRRGTEAYEQYF. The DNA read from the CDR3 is TGTGCCAGCAGGAGGGGGACCGAGGCCTACGAG.

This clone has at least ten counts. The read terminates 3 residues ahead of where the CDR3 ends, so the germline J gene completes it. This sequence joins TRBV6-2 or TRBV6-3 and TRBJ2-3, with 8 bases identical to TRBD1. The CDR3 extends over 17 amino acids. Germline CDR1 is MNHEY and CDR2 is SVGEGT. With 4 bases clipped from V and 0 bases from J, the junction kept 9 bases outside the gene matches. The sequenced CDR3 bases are TGTGCCAGCAGTTGGGACAGGACCCACGCTAGCACAGATACG. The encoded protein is CASSWDRTHASTDT. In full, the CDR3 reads CASSWDRTHASTDTQYF.

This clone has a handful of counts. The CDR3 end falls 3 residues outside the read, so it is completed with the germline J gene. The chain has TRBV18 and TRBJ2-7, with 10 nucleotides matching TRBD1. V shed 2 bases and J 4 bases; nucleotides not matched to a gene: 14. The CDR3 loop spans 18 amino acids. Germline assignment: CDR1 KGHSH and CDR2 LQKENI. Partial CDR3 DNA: TGTGCCAGCTCACCATTACGACAGGGGGCGATGCTCGGGTACGAG. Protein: CASSPLRQGAMLGYE. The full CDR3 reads CASSPLRQGAMLGYEQYF.

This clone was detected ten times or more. Partial CDR3 DNA: TGTGCCAGCAGCCGTCCGACAGGGACTAGCGGGAGGCGGGCAGATACG. Translating it yields CASSRPTGTSGRRADT. The entire CDR3 sequence reads CASSRPTGTSGRRADTQYF. V usage is TRBV14 and J usage is TRBJ2-3; 15 bases map to TRBD2. The read stops 3 residues short of the end of the CDR3; the missing end is completed from the germline J gene. This CDR3 has 19 amino acids. V dropped 4 bases and J dropped 4; count of bases not matched to a gene: 12. Germline V gene data show CDR1 as SGHDN and CDR2 as FVKESK.

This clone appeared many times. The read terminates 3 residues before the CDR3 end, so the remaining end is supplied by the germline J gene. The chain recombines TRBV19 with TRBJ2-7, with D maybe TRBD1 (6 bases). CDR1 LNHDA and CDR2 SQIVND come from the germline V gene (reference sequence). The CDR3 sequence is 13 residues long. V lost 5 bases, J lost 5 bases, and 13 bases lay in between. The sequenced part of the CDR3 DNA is TGTGCCAGTAGTTCACAGGGAAGGCACGAG. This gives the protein CASSSQGRHE. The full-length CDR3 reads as CASSSQGRHEQYF.

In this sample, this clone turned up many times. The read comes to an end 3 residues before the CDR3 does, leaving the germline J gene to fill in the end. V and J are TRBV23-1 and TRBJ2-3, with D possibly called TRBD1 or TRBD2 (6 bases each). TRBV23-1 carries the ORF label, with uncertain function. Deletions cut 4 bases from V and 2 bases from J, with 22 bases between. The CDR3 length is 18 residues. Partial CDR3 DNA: TGCGCCAGCAGTCCTAACCGGCAGGGGAGGCGAGTCACAGATACG. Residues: CASSPNRQGRRVTDT. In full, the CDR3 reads CASSPNRQGRRVTDTQYF.

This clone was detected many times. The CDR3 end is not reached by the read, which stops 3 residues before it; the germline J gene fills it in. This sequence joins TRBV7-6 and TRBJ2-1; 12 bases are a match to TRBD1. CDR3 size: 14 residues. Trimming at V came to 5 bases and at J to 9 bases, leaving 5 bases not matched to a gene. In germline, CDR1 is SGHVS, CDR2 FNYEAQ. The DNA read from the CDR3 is TGTGCCAGCAGCGCGGGACAGGGGGCGGGTGAG. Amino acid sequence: CASSAGQGAGE. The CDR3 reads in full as CASSAGQGAGEQFF.

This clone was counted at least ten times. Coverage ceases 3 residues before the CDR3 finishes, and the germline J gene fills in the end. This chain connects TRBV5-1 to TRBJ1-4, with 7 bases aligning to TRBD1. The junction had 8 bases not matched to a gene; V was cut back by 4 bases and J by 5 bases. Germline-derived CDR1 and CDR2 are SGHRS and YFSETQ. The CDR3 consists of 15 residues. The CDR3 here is CASSHRTGQNEKLFF. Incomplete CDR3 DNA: TGCGCCAGCAGCCACCGGACAGGCCAAAATGAAAAA.

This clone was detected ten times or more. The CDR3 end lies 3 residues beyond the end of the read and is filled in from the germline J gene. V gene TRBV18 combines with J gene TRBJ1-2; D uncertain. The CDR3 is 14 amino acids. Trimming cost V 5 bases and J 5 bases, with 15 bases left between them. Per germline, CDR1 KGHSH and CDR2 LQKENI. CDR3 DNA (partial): TGTGCCAGCTCATTACGAGCAGAGACTTATGGC. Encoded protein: CASSLRAETYG. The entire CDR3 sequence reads CASSLRAETYGYTF.

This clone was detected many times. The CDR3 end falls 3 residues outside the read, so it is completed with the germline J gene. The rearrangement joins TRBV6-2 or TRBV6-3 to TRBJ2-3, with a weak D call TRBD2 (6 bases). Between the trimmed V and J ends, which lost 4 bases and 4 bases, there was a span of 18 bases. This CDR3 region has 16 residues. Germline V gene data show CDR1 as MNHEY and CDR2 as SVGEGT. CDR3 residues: CASSFLRLERSDTQYF. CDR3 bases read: TGTGCCAGCAGTTTCCTTCGACTAGAGCGGTCAGATACG.

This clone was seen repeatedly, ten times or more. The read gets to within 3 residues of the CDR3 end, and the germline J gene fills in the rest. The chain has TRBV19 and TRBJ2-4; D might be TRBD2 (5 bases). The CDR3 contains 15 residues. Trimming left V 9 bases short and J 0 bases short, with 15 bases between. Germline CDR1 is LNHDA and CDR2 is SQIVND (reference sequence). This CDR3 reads CASESGGLAKNIQYF. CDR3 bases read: TGTGCCAGCGAGTCGGGCGGGTTAGCCAAAAACATT.

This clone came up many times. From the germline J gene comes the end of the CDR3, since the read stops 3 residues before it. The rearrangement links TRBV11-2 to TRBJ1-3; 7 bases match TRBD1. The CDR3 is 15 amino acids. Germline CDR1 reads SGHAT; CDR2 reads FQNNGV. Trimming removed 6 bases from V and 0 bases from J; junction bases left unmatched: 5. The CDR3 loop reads CASSPTGISGNTIYF. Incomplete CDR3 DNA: TGTGCCAGCAGTCCGACAGGGATCTCTGGAAACACC.